This TCR beta chain was captured in a study of T cell responses to AZD1222 COVID-19 vaccine. Study-wide points: Among the donors, most were white British and more were female, and clonal diversity was possibly underestimated.

Some clones are missing from TCRdb's copy, which holds only in-frame ones; the method was immunoSEQ multiplex PCR. The repertoire consists of around 99,000 clones, with 87% occurring once and the leading ten covering around 4.3%. To note about this clone: What it binds is not known.

The source is an adult in good health. Material: peripheral blood, obtained on day 0 of AZD1222 vaccination.

CDR3 bases: TGTGCCAGCAGCCAAGAAGCATCCGCCGGGGAGCTGTTTTTT. Residues: CASSQEASAGELFF. This chain connects TRBV4-2 to TRBJ2-2, with unresolved D. This CDR3 is built from 14 residues. V dropped 0 bases and J dropped 6 bases, with 8 bases sitting between them. Germline V gene lookup returns CDR1 LGHNA and CDR2 YNFKEQ.